Each of the 32 T cell receptor beta chains below was sequenced from the same sample in a study of blood T cell repertoires in COVID-19. The method was immunoSEQ multiplex PCR; TCRdb's version includes in-frame clones alone and lacks a portion of them. In the table there are about 180,000 clones, roughly 87% of which are singletons. Sample: peripheral blood. Source of these receptors: a man aged 18 to 29 who had recovered from COVID-19.

The rearrangement joins TRBV24-1 to TRBJ2-3; no clear D gene. Germline V gene data show CDR1 as KGHDR and CDR2 as SFDVKD. V lost 5 bases, J lost 2 bases, and 7 bases lay in between. The CDR3 runs to 13 residues. The CDR3 here is CATSARVTDTQYF. The CDR3, as DNA: TGTGCCACCAGTGCCCGAGTCACAGATACGCAGTATTTT.

This rearrangement joins TRBV6-5 to TRBJ2-5, with D perhaps matching TRBD2 (6 bases). There are 15 residues in the CDR3. V was trimmed by 2 bases and J by 4 bases, leaving 14 bases between them. Germline V gives CDR1 MNHEY, CDR2 SVGAGI. The CDR3 region is CASSYGAGRRETQYF. In DNA, the CDR3 is TGTGCCAGCAGTTACGGTGCGGGGCGGAGAGAGACCCAGTACTTC.

This clone has a single count. This chain connects TRBV3-1 (or the pseudogene TRBV3-2) to TRBJ2-5, with 13 bases identical to TRBD2. CDR1 is LGHDT, CDR2 YNNKEL, per germline (reference sequence). This CDR3 has 14 amino acids. V shed 4 bases, J shed 4 bases, and the junction held 0 bases outside the gene matches. CDR3 DNA sequence: TGTGCCAGCAGCCGACTAGCGGGAGGAGAGACCCAGTACTTC. Translated, it gives CASSRLAGGETQYF.

This clone appeared a few times. The gene calls are TRBV20-1 and TRBJ2-3; 7 nucleotides match TRBD2. CDR1 is DFQATT and CDR2 is SNEGSKA in the germline V gene (reference sequence). The ends lost 6 bases at V and 4 bases at J; junction bases unmatched: 1. This CDR3 is 11 amino acids long. CDR3 nucleotides: TGCAGTGCGAGCGGGGCAGATACGCAGTATTTT. Protein: CSASGADTQYF.

The CDR3 loop reads CASSEGTSGRGEQFF. The CDR3 DNA reads as TGTGCCAGCAGTGAAGGTACTAGCGGGAGAGGGGAGCAGTTCTTC. V gene TRBV2 combines with J gene TRBJ2-1; 11 bases fit TRBD2. There are 15 residues in the CDR3. After removal of 1 base from V and 10 bases from J, the junction contained 6 bases not matched to a gene. Germline V gene lookup returns CDR1 SNHLY and CDR2 FYNNEI.

This chain links TRBV5-1 with TRBJ1-1; D is undetermined. Looked up from germline, CDR1 is SGHRS and CDR2 is YFSETQ. The CDR3 contains 14 residues. The V and J ends lost 4 bases and 5 bases respectively, with 15 bases between them. Here the CDR3 DNA reads TGCGCCAGCAGCCCTGAGCAGTTCAGGACTGAAGCTTTCTTT. It yields the protein CASSPEQFRTEAFF.

The CDR3 sequence: CASAGQERPEAFF. DNA of the CDR3: TGTGCCAGCGCGGGACAGGAAAGACCTGAAGCTTTCTTT. The chain carries TRBV12-3 or TRBV12-4 and TRBJ1-1, with 8 positions matching TRBD1. The CDR3 covers 13 residues. V shed 8 bases and J 6 bases; nucleotides not matched to a gene: 8.

The J gene is TRBJ1-6, the V gene TRBV5-6; no clear D gene. V gave up 0 bases and J gave up 11 bases, with 18 bases separating them. This CDR3 is built from 16 residues. Germline CDR1 is SGHDT and CDR2 is YYEEEE. CDR3 nucleotide sequence: TGTGCCAGCAGCTTGGGGGTGGGTGACCCTAGCACACCCCTCCACTTT. Its protein product is CASSLGVGDPSTPLHF.

The CDR3 here is CASSSPGGLYSNQPQHF. The CDR3 DNA follows: TGTGCCAGCAGTTCCCCGGGAGGACTTTATAGCAATCAGCCCCAGCATTTT. The rearrangement uses TRBV28 and TRBJ1-5, with D hard to call. The CDR3 length is 17 residues. Germline CDR1 and CDR2: MDHEN and SYDVKM. V lost 4 bases, J lost 0 bases, and 16 bases lay in between.

This chain links TRBV3-1 (or the pseudogene TRBV3-2) with TRBJ2-7; the D gene is possibly TRBD1 (5 bases). Germline V gene data show CDR1 as LGHDT and CDR2 as YNNKEL (reference sequence). The CDR3 is 14 residues long. The V gene lost 5 bases and the J gene lost 2 bases, with 13 bases spanning the gap. The CDR3 loop reads CASSKGAKTYEQYF. The CDR3, as DNA: TGTGCCAGCAGCAAAGGGGCAAAGACCTACGAGCAGTACTTC.

The chain uses TRBV12-5 and TRBJ2-7, with 8 bases aligning to TRBD2. The CDR3 consists of 14 residues. Trimming at V came to 7 bases and at J to 6 bases, leaving 11 bases not matched to a gene. Germline V CDR1 and CDR2: LGHNT, FRNRAP. This chain's CDR3 is CASVRSGERSEQYF. The CDR3 DNA reads TGTGCTAGTGTTCGTAGCGGGGAGAGATCCGAGCAGTACTTC.

The chain is built from TRBV19 and TRBJ2-3; 11 nucleotides match TRBD2. Germline trimming cut 1 base from V and 4 bases from J; bases unmatched to any gene: 4. Germline V gene sequence: CDR1 LNHDA, CDR2 SQIVND (reference sequence). CDR3 length equals 16 residues. CDR3 loop: CASSIGLAGGSDTQYF. DNA of the CDR3: TGTGCCAGTAGTATAGGCCTAGCGGGGGGTTCAGATACGCAGTATTTT.

The V call is TRBV19, the J call TRBJ1-2, with D possibly TRBD1 on 6 matching bases. CDR1 is LNHDA and CDR2 is SQIVND in the germline V gene (reference sequence). The V end was cut by 6 bases, the J end by 3 bases, with 17 bases between. The CDR3 contains 15 residues. The CDR3 bases are TGTGCCAGTAGACCCAGCTCAGGGGCCCACTATGGCTACACCTTC. This encodes CASRPSSGAHYGYTF.

The CDR3 protein is CASSPPGGEETQYF. In nucleotides, the CDR3 is TGTGCCAGCAGCCCTCCGGGGGGGGAGGAGACCCAGTACTTC. This chain joins TRBV11-3 and TRBJ2-5, with 8 positions matching TRBD2. This CDR3 has 14 residues. V shed 5 bases and J 5 bases; nucleotides not matched to a gene: 7. The germline CDR1 and CDR2 sequences are SGHNT and YENEEA.

The chain recombines TRBV28 with TRBJ2-7; D uncertain. The V end was cut by 4 bases, the J end by 4 bases, with 5 bases between. Germline-derived CDR1 and CDR2 are MDHEN and SYDVKM. The CDR3 is made up of 11 amino acids. The CDR3 loop is CASSSYYEQYF. For the CDR3, the DNA is TGTGCCAGCAGTTCTTATTACGAGCAGTACTTC.

This clone was counted ten times or more. V gene TRBV11-3 combines with J gene TRBJ2-1; 14 bases are shared with TRBD2. Trimming at V came to 5 bases and at J to 5 bases, leaving 2 bases not matched to a gene. Germline CDR1 SGHNT, CDR2 YENEEA. The CDR3 length is 15 residues. CDR3 coding DNA: TGTGCCAGCAGCCCGGGACTAGCGGGAGACAATGAGCAGTTCTTC. This translates into CASSPGLAGDNEQFF.

The chain recombines TRBV6-6 with TRBJ1-1; 9 bases are shared with TRBD1. Trimming at V came to 4 bases and at J to 4 bases, leaving 4 bases not matched to a gene. Germline CDR1 MNHNY, CDR2 SVGAGI (reference sequence). This CDR3 has 14 residues. CDR3 sequence (DNA): TGTGCCAGCAGTTCCCCGGACAGGGGCACTGAAGCTTTCTTT. Amino acid sequence: CASSSPDRGTEAFF.

This clone was recorded once. This chain connects TRBV30 to TRBJ2-7, with 12 bases matching TRBD2. Germline V gene lookup returns CDR1 GTSNPN and CDR2 SVGIG (reference sequence). The CDR3 is 15 residues long. With V trimmed by 0 bases and J by 5 bases, 5 bases remained unmatched. CDR3 amino acids: CAWSVSASGRDEQYF. The CDR3 region has the DNA TGTGCCTGGAGTGTATCGGCTAGCGGGAGGGACGAGCAGTACTTC.

This clone was observed a few times. This chain connects TRBV28 to TRBJ1-6, with unresolved D. Germline V gene sequence: CDR1 MDHEN, CDR2 SYDVKM. V lost 6 bases to trimming and J lost 8 bases, with 17 bases between them. The CDR3 is 15 amino acids. In nucleotides, the CDR3 is TGTGCCAGCAGGGGCCGGCAGCTTATATATTCACCCCTCCACTTT. Translating it yields CASRGRQLIYSPLHF.

The V gene is TRBV5-1, the J gene TRBJ1-4; D remains ambiguous. The CDR3 consists of 16 residues. Trimming left V 4 bases short and J 6 bases short, with 19 bases between. In germline, CDR1 is SGHRS, CDR2 YFSETQ. CDR3 DNA sequence: TGCGCCAGCAGCCAGGACGCCCAACGAGGGCATGAAAAACTGTTTTTT. Its protein is CASSQDAQRGHEKLFF.

The chain joins TRBV6-2 or TRBV6-3 to TRBJ1-5; D is undetermined. The CDR3 is made up of 15 amino acids. The germline V and J ends were trimmed by 3 bases and 3 bases, with 12 bases remaining between them. Germline assignment: CDR1 MNHEY and CDR2 SVGEGT. CDR3: CASSYSAGLNQPQHF. The CDR3 DNA reads TGTGCCAGCAGTTATTCCGCCGGTCTCAATCAGCCCCAGCATTTT.

This chain joins TRBV27 and TRBJ2-7; D ambiguous. The CDR3 loop spans 14 amino acids. The V gene's germline CDR1 is MNHEY and CDR2 SMNVEV (reference sequence). V was cut by 2 bases and J by 2 bases, with 10 bases left in between. The CDR3 here is CASSLAAGAYEQYF. The DNA for the CDR3 is TGTGCCAGCAGTTTAGCCGCAGGCGCCTACGAGCAGTACTTC.

This sequence joins TRBV28 and TRBJ1-2; D is ambiguous. The CDR3 has 12 amino acids. Germline lookup yields CDR1 MDHEN and CDR2 SYDVKM. V lost 3 bases and J lost 2, with 4 bases in between. The CDR3 sequence: CASSFRNYGYTF. CDR3 bases: TGTGCCAGCAGTTTCAGGAACTATGGCTACACCTTC.

In regard to this clone: One end of the junction does not line up with germline, which may come from a read error. The chain employs TRBV19 and TRBJ1-2; D is possibly TRBD1 (5 bases). The CDR3 covers 15 residues. CDR1 and CDR2 from the germline V gene are LNHDA and SQIVND (reference sequence). CDR3 sequence (DNA): TGTGCCAGTAGTACCCCGGATAGGGGAAACTACGGCTACACCTTC. As protein: CASSTPDRGNYGYTF.

The V gene is TRBV4-3, the J gene TRBJ2-1, with 8 bases identical to TRBD2. Per the germline V gene, CDR1 is LGHNA and CDR2 is YSLEER. The CDR3 extends over 16 amino acids. V lost 0 bases and J lost 5; bases outside the gene matches: 6. The CDR3 coding sequence is TGCGCCAGCAGCCAAGATGTTAACGGGGGGGACAATGAGCAGTTCTTC. Translation gives CASSQDVNGGDNEQFF.

The table lists this clone with a count of one. The CDR3 reads CASSLDPASGYNRFF. CDR3 coding DNA: TGTGCCAGCAGCTTAGACCCAGCTAGCGGGTACAATCGGTTCTTC. The chain carries TRBV11-2 and TRBJ2-1, with 8 bases lining up with TRBD2. V lost 0 bases to trimming and J lost 15 bases; unmatched junction nucleotides: 13. From germline, CDR1 is SGHAT and CDR2 FQNNGV. There are 15 residues in the CDR3.

This chain joins TRBV19 and TRBJ1-2; tentative D call: TRBD1 (6 bases). V lost 5 bases, J lost 5 bases, and 15 bases lay in between. CDR3 size: 14 residues. Germline loops: CDR1 LNHDA, CDR2 SQIVND (reference sequence). The CDR3 DNA follows: TGTGCCAGTAGTCCCGGCGGGGGGGCGTATGGCTACACCTTC. Translating it yields CASSPGGGAYGYTF.

This clone appeared once. The rearrangement links TRBV13 to TRBJ1-1, with D hard to call. Germline loops: CDR1 PRHDT, CDR2 FYEKMQ (reference sequence). The CDR3 totals 13 residues. V lost 5 bases to trimming and J lost 8 bases, with 15 bases between them. CDR3 protein: CASSASREREAFF. The CDR3 coding sequence is TGTGCCAGCAGCGCCAGTCGTGAGAGGGAAGCTTTCTTT.

The chain links TRBV4-1 to TRBJ1-1; D not certain. Germline V gene sequence: CDR1 MGHRA, CDR2 YSYEKL. V lost 4 bases, J lost 0 bases, and 9 bases lay in between. CDR3 length: 14 residues. The CDR3 DNA follows: TGCGCCAGCAGCCCGAGTCCCATGAACACTGAAGCTTTCTTT. Encoded protein: CASSPSPMNTEAFF.

The rearrangement joins TRBV7-3 to TRBJ2-1, with TRBD2 as a possible D gene (6 bases). Germline values: CDR1 SGHTA, CDR2 FQGTGA. This CDR3 contains 15 residues. Between the trimmed V and J ends, which lost 1 base and 0 bases, there was a span of 7 bases. The DNA of the CDR3 is TGTGCCAGCAGCTTAAAGACTAGCTCCTACAATGAGCAGTTCTTC. This encodes CASSLKTSSYNEQFF.

The V call is TRBV15, the J call TRBJ1-5, with 7 bases that match TRBD1. V was pared by 0 bases and J by 3 bases, with 2 bases of the junction left unmatched. The CDR3 runs 15 residues. Germline values: CDR1 LNHNV, CDR2 YYDKDF (reference sequence). The CDR3 loop is CATSRDDRDNQPQHF. CDR3 sequence (DNA): TGTGCCACCAGCAGAGATGACAGGGACAATCAGCCCCAGCATTTT.

This rearrangement joins TRBV27 to TRBJ1-1, with a tentative D call TRBD1 (5 bases). Germline-derived CDR1 and CDR2 are MNHEY and SMNVEV (reference sequence). The CDR3 is 15 amino acids. Trimming took 5 bases from V and 0 from J, leaving 13 bases between them. The CDR3 spells CASSPTAGVNTEAFF. DNA for the CDR3: TGTGCCAGCAGTCCCACCGCGGGGGTGAACACTGAAGCTTTCTTT.